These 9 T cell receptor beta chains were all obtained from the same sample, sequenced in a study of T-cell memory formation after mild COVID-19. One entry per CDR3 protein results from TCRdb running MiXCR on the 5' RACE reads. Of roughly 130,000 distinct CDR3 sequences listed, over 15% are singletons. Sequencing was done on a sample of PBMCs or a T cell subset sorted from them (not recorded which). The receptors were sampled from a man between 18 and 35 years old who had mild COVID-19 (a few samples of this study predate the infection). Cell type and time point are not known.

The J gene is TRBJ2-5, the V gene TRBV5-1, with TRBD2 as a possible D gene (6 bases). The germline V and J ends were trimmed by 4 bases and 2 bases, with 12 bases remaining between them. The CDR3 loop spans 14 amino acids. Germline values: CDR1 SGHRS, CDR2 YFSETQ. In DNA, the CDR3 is TGCGCCAGCAGCCCGGGACTGTTACAAGAGACCCAGTACTTC. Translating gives CASSPGLLQETQYF. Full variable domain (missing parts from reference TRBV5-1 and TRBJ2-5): KAGVTQTPRYLIKTRGQQVTLSCSPISGHRSVSWYQQTPGQGLQFLFEYFSETQRNKGNFPGRFSGRQFSNSRSEMNVSTLELGDSALYLCASSPGLLQETQYFGPGTRLLVL.

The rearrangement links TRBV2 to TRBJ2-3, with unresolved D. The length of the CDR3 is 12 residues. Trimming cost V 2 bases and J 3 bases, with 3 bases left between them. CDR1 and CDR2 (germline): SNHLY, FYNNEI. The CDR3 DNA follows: TGTGCCAGCAGTGAACAAACAGATACGCAGTATTTT. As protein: CASSEQTDTQYF.

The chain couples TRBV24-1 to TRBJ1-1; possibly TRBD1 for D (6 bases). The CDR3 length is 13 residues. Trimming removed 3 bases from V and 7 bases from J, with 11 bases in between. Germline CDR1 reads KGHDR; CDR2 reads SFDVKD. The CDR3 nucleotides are TGTGCCACCAGTGATGGGGGGCAAGATGAAGCTTTCTTT. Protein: CATSDGGQDEAFF.

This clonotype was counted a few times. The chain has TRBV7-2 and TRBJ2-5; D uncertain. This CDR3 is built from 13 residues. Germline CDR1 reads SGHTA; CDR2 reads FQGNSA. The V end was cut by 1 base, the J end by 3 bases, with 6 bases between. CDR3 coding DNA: TGTGCCAGCAGCTTAGGTGCGGAAGAGACCCAGTACTTC. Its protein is CASSLGAEETQYF.

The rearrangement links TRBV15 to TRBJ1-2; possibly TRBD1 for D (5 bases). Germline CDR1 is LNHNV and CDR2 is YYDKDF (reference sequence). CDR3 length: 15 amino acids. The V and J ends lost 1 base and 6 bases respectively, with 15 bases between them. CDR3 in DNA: TGTGCCACCAGCAGAGCACGGGGCGAAGGGCATGGCTACACCTTC. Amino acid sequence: CATSRARGEGHGYTF.

The CDR3: CSVEQPRDTIYF. In DNA form, the CDR3 reads TGCAGCGTTGAGCAGCCTCGTGACACCATATATTTT. The J gene is TRBJ1-3, the V gene TRBV29-1; D gene uncertain. The CDR3 sequence is 12 residues long. Germline values: CDR1 SQVTM, CDR2 ANQGSEA. V was pared by 3 bases and J by 8 bases, with 11 bases between. Full variable domain (missing parts from reference TRBV29-1 and TRBJ1-3): SAVISQKPSRDICQRGTSLTIQCQVDSQVTMMFWYRQQPGQSLTLIATANQGSEATYESGFVIDKFPISRPNLTFSTLTVSNMSPEDSSIYLCSVEQPRDTIYFGEGSWLTVV.

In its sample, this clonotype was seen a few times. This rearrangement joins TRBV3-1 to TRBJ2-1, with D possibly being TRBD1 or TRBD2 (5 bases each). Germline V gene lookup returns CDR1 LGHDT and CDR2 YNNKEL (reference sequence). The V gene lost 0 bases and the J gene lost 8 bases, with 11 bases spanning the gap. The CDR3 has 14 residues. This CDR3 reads CASSQDPGTHEQFF. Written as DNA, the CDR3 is TGTGCCAGCAGCCAAGATCCCGGGACCCATGAGCAGTTCTTC.

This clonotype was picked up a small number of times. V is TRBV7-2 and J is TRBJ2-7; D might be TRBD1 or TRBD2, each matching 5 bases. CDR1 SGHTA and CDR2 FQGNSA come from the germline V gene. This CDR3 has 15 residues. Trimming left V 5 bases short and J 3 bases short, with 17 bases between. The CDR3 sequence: CASSPGGTGLYEQYF. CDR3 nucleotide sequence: TGTGCCAGCAGCCCTGGGGGTACAGGACTCTACGAGCAGTACTTC.

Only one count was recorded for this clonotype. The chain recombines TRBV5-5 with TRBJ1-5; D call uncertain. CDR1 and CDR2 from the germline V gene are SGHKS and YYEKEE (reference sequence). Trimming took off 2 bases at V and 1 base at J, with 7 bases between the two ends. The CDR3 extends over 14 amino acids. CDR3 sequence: CASSLLVSNQPQHF. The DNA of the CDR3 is TGTGCCAGCAGCTTATTGGTGAGCAATCAGCCCCAGCATTTT.